This entry lists 8 T cell receptor beta chains sequenced from one sample in a study of cytomegalovirus exposure and HLA in healthy donors. Use of 60 Vbeta and 13 Jbeta primers characterized the PCR. Only in-frame clones appear in the TCRdb table, and some are missing; sequencing was by immunoSEQ multiplex PCR. The table records more than 150,000 clones, 80% of them present only once. The source material was PBMCs. Receptors were obtained from a boy aged 5 to 17 in good health and CMV-seronegative.

V and J are TRBV18 and TRBJ1-5; 7 bases map to TRBD1. The CDR3 covers 18 residues. The V segment lost 8 bases and the J segment 4 bases; nucleotides outside the gene matches: 20. Germline lookup yields CDR1 KGHSH and CDR2 LQKENI. CDR3 loop: CASAAWTGGRGGNQPQHF. CDR3 coding DNA: TGTGCCAGCGCTGCCTGGACAGGAGGGAGAGGGGGGAATCAGCCCCAGCATTTT.

The chain has TRBV7-2 and TRBJ2-7; 10 bases fit TRBD1. Trimming at V came to 2 bases and at J to 7 bases, leaving 5 bases not matched to a gene. The germline CDR1 and CDR2 sequences are SGHTA and FQGNSA. The CDR3 totals 14 residues. CDR3 residues: CASSLHRTGGEQYF. The CDR3 bases are TGTGCCAGCAGCTTACACCGGACAGGGGGAGAGCAGTACTTC.

The chain is built from TRBV2 and TRBJ1-1; D might be TRBD1 (6 bases). Per the germline V gene, CDR1 is SNHLY and CDR2 is FYNNEI. The CDR3 is 12 residues long. V was clipped by 10 bases and J by 11 bases, with 20 bases between them. This CDR3 reads CATLDSLLGAFF. The CDR3, as DNA: TGTGCCACCCTGGACAGTCTCCTTGGGGCTTTCTTT.

J is TRBJ2-1 and V is TRBV4-1; 8 nucleotides align to TRBD1. There are 18 residues in the CDR3. The V gene's germline CDR1 is MGHRA and CDR2 YSYEKL. The J segment lost 6 bases and the V segment lost 1 base, leaving 14 bases of the junction unmatched. DNA for the CDR3: TGCGCCAGCAGCCAAGTTATGCCCGGGACAGGTGGAGTCAATGAGCAGTTCTTC. Its protein product is CASSQVMPGTGGVNEQFF.

The chain carries TRBV5-1 and TRBJ1-4, with 8 bases lining up with TRBD1. Germline V CDR1 and CDR2: SGHRS, YFSETQ. The CDR3 sequence is 14 residues long. V was clipped by 4 bases and J by 6 bases; unmatched bases: 5. DNA for the CDR3: TGCGCCAGCAGCCTCGGACAGGGAGATGAAAAACTGTTTTTT. This encodes CASSLGQGDEKLFF.

J is TRBJ2-2 and V is TRBV5-6, with D possibly TRBD2 on 5 matching bases. The CDR3 is 12 amino acids. CDR1 and CDR2 (germline): SGHDT, YYEEEE. Trimming removed 4 bases at V and 7 bases at J, with 8 bases between. The CDR3 is CASSLAGGELFF. The CDR3, as DNA: TGTGCCAGCAGCCTAGCCGGCGGGGAGCTGTTTTTT.

The gene calls are TRBV5-4 and TRBJ1-1; 7 bases fit TRBD1. Germline trimming cut 0 bases from V and 0 bases from J; bases unmatched to any gene: 8. Germline loops: CDR1 SGHNT, CDR2 YYREEE (reference sequence). The CDR3 runs 17 residues. In DNA, the CDR3 is TGTGCCAGCAGCTTGGTTTACGGGACAGCGGTGAACACTGAAGCTTTCTTT. Translation gives CASSLVYGTAVNTEAFF. Full variable domain (remainder filled in from reference TRBV5-4 and TRBJ1-1): ETGVTQSPTHLIKTRGQQVTLRCSSQSGHNTVSWYQQALGQGPQFIFQYYREEENGRGNFPPRFSGLQFPNYSSELNVNALELDDSALYLCASSLVYGTAVNTEAFFGQGTRLTVV.

The gene calls are TRBV5-5 and TRBJ1-5; D unresolved. From germline, CDR1 is SGHKS and CDR2 YYEKEE (reference sequence). This CDR3 spans 13 amino acids. Deletions cut 2 bases from V and 4 bases from J, with 7 bases between. The CDR3 DNA reads TGTGCCAGCAGCTTTGAGAGAAATCAGCCCCAGCATTTT. Protein product: CASSFERNQPQHF.